This TCR beta chain is drawn from a study of shared clonotypes between healthy human individuals. Study at large: Per donor, CD8 memory used one plate, CD8 naive used two, CD4 memory used three and CD4 naive used three.

For this clone: Antigen specificity is unknown.

There are 11 residues in the CDR3. V was clipped by 3 bases and J by 8 bases, with 10 bases between them. The germline V gene encodes CDR1 GTSNPN and CDR2 SVGIG (reference sequence). The data were produced by immunoSEQ multiplex PCR, yet TCRdb's version contains in-frame clones alone and is incomplete. The sample has about 2.4 million clones, roughly 93% seen once. Study-wide findings and caveats: Four donors shared approximately 5% of their naive CD4 clonotypes. For sorted subsets, rarefaction showed incomplete sequencing despite large depth. Relative to clonotypes present in all four donors, those not shared had lower generation probabilities.

The sequenced sample consisted of naive CD4+ T cells from PBMCs. The subset here: CD45RA+ positively selected. This TCR came from a man aged 18 to 29 in good health. Some clones in this sample may be carry-over from other donors' samples. The chain uses TRBV30 and TRBJ1-2; D is possibly TRBD1 (6 bases). Here the CDR3 DNA reads TGTGCCTGGAGCGGACAGTCAGGCTACACCTTC. Protein sequence: CAWSGQSGYTF.